The rows below give T cell receptor beta chains drawn from one sample of a study of OX40 agonist ivuxolimab in advanced cancers. Sequencing used immunoSEQ multiplex PCR; TCRdb keeps in-frame clones, though not all of them. The sample contains around 69,000 clones, more than 65% of which appear only once. The specimen was CD4+ or CD8+ T cells sorted from blood, collected in a trial of the OX40 agonist ivuxolimab. The receptors come from an adult with an advanced solid tumor such as melanoma, head and neck, liver or kidney cancer. Both conserved end residues are part of each CDR3. Fields, in order: V gene, clone size, J gene, D gene, CDR3 protein, CDR3 DNA. The D gene is left open where the match is weak. Not all rows give a size; the values are once, few, many and, for expanded clones, a class.

V gene: TRBV21-1
clone size: .
J gene: TRBJ2-7
D gene: .
CDR3 protein: CAAERENEQYF
CDR3 DNA: TGTGCAGCGGAGCGGGAAAACGAGCAGTACTTC

V gene: TRBV5-8
clone size: .
J gene: TRBJ2-1
D gene: TRBD2
CDR3 protein: CASSILMLAGVAHHNEQFF
CDR3 DNA: TGTGCCAGCAGCATTCTCATGCTAGCGGGAGTAGCCCACCACAATGAGCAGTTCTTC

V gene: TRBV10-3
clone size: .
J gene: TRBJ2-3
D gene: .
CDR3 protein: CAISEPMTGGAGTQYF
CDR3 DNA: TGTGCCATCAGTGAGCCGATGACAGGCGGCGCGGGTACGCAGTATTTT

V gene: TRBV7-2
clone size: .
J gene: TRBJ2-6
D gene: .
CDR3 protein: CASSLAGGGSGANVLTF
CDR3 DNA: TGTGCCAGCAGCTTAGCAGGGGGTGGGTCTGGGGCCAACGTCCTGACTTTC

V gene: TRBV29-1
clone size: .
J gene: TRBJ2-1
D gene: .
CDR3 protein: CSVIPGRIGNEQFF
CDR3 DNA: TGCAGCGTAATCCCCGGGAGAATAGGGAATGAGCAGTTCTTC

V gene: TRBV6-1
clone size: .
J gene: TRBJ1-2
D gene: TRBD1
CDR3 protein: CASGAGGLLGYGYTF
CDR3 DNA: TGTGCCAGTGGGGCAGGGGGCCTCTTAGGCTATGGCTACACCTTC

V gene: TRBV11-2
clone size: .
J gene: TRBJ1-1
D gene: .
CDR3 protein: CASSLLRGYTEAFF
CDR3 DNA: TGTGCCAGCAGCTTATTGCGGGGATACACTGAAGCTTTCTTT

V gene: TRBV5-1
clone size: .
J gene: TRBJ2-7
D gene: .
CDR3 protein: CATRGDISSYEQYF
CDR3 DNA: TGCGCCACCCGGGGGGACATTAGCTCCTACGAGCAGTACTTC

V gene: TRBV7-2
clone size: once
J gene: TRBJ2-7
D gene: .
CDR3 protein: CASSLEGWGRHLSYEQYF
CDR3 DNA: TGTGCCAGCAGCTTAGAGGGTTGGGGGCGGCACCTCTCCTACGAGCAGTACTTC

V gene: TRBV10-1
clone size: .
J gene: TRBJ2-2
D gene: .
CDR3 protein: CASSRGKSGELFF
CDR3 DNA: TGCGCCAGCTCTCGAGGGAAGTCCGGGGAGCTGTTTTTT

V gene: TRBV28
clone size: once
J gene: TRBJ1-5
D gene: .
CDR3 protein: CASSSLTRADQPQHF
CDR3 DNA: TGTGCCAGCAGCTCCCTCACCAGGGCTGATCAGCCCCAGCATTTT

V gene: TRBV7-2
clone size: .
J gene: TRBJ2-5
D gene: .
CDR3 protein: CASSEASVNQETQYF
CDR3 DNA: TGTGCCAGCAGCGAGGCGAGCGTGAACCAAGAGACCCAGTACTTC

V gene: TRBV7-2
clone size: few
J gene: TRBJ1-2
D gene: .
CDR3 protein: CASSSKGGYGYTF
CDR3 DNA: TGTGCCAGCAGCTCCAAGGGGGGGTACGGCTACACCTTC

V gene: TRBV19
clone size: few
J gene: TRBJ1-2
D gene: .
CDR3 protein: CASSMSGPGYGYTF
CDR3 DNA: TGTGCCAGTAGTATGTCGGGACCCGGCTATGGCTACACCTTC

V gene: TRBV5-8
clone size: .
J gene: TRBJ2-4
D gene: .
CDR3 protein: CASSFTGRIQYF
CDR3 DNA: TGTGCCAGCAGCTTCACAGGGAGGATTCAGTACTTC

V gene: TRBV19
clone size: .
J gene: TRBJ1-5
D gene: TRBD1
CDR3 protein: CASTLQGSPNQPQHF
CDR3 DNA: TGTGCCAGTACTTTACAGGGGTCCCCTAATCAGCCCCAGCATTTT

V gene: TRBV4-1
clone size: .
J gene: TRBJ1-3
D gene: TRBD1
CDR3 protein: CASSPITGTGAYSGNTIYF
CDR3 DNA: TGCGCCAGCAGCCCAATAACCGGGACAGGGGCCTACTCTGGAAACACCATATATTTT

V gene: TRBV5-1
clone size: medium-sized
J gene: TRBJ1-2
D gene: .
CDR3 protein: CASSPGGVDYGYTF
CDR3 DNA: TGCGCCAGCAGCCCAGGTGGTGTTGACTATGGCTACACCTTC

V gene: TRBV28
clone size: .
J gene: TRBJ1-2
D gene: .
CDR3 protein: CASCARDTYGYTF
CDR3 DNA: TGTGCCAGCTGTGCTCGGGACACCTATGGCTACACCTTC

V gene: TRBV18
clone size: .
J gene: TRBJ2-3
D gene: .
CDR3 protein: CASAGRTDTQYF
CDR3 DNA: TGTGCCAGCGCCGGACGGACAGATACGCAGTATTTT

V gene: TRBV20-1
clone size: .
J gene: TRBJ2-7
D gene: .
CDR3 protein: CSARVSYEQYF
CDR3 DNA: TGCAGTGCTAGAGTAAGTTACGAGCAGTACTTC

V gene: TRBV4-3
clone size: many
J gene: TRBJ2-3
D gene: .
CDR3 protein: CASSQGGYGDTQYF
CDR3 DNA: TGCGCCAGCAGCCAAGGCGGGTATGGAGATACGCAGTATTTT

V gene: TRBV19
clone size: once
J gene: TRBJ2-2
D gene: .
CDR3 protein: CASSIGSYTGELFF
CDR3 DNA: TGTGCCAGTAGTATAGGGTCATACACCGGGGAGCTGTTTTTT

V gene: TRBV4-1
clone size: few
J gene: TRBJ1-2
D gene: TRBD1
CDR3 protein: CASSQPGTGNYGYTF
CDR3 DNA: TGCGCCAGCAGCCAACCCGGGACAGGGAACTATGGCTACACCTTC

V gene: TRBV19
clone size: once
J gene: TRBJ1-1
D gene: .
CDR3 protein: CASSVFTGIGLYTEAFF
CDR3 DNA: TGTGCCAGTAGTGTGTTCACAGGGATCGGGCTGTACACTGAAGCTTTCTTT

V gene: TRBV25-1
clone size: .
J gene: TRBJ2-5
D gene: .
CDR3 protein: CASSEGLKGTQYF
CDR3 DNA: TGTGCCAGCAGTGAGGGTTTGAAGGGGACCCAGTACTTC

V gene: TRBV5-1
clone size: .
J gene: TRBJ2-1
D gene: .
CDR3 protein: CASSLLRRHEQFF
CDR3 DNA: TGCGCCAGCAGCTTACTCCGGCGGCATGAGCAGTTCTTC

V gene: TRBV6-5
clone size: .
J gene: TRBJ2-7
D gene: TRBD2
CDR3 protein: CASSSGSAGGEQYF
CDR3 DNA: TGTGCCAGCAGCTCAGGCTCCGCGGGAGGCGAGCAGTACTTC

V gene: TRBV18
clone size: .
J gene: TRBJ1-1
D gene: TRBD1
CDR3 protein: CASSPASQGQAAFF
CDR3 DNA: TGTGCCAGCTCTCCCGCCTCACAGGGGCAGGCAGCTTTCTTT

V gene: TRBV5-1
clone size: .
J gene: TRBJ2-4
D gene: .
CDR3 protein: CASSPALASPNIQYF
CDR3 DNA: TGCGCCAGCAGCCCCGCTCTGGCATCCCCAAACATTCAGTACTTC

V gene: TRBV14
clone size: .
J gene: TRBJ2-3
D gene: .
CDR3 protein: CASGRWADTQYF
CDR3 DNA: TGTGCCAGCGGTAGGTGGGCAGATACGCAGTATTTT

V gene: TRBV19
clone size: .
J gene: TRBJ1-1
D gene: .
CDR3 protein: CASSILGGGVLEAFF
CDR3 DNA: TGTGCCAGTAGTATATTGGGGGGGGGTGTTCTTGAAGCTTTCTTT

V gene: TRBV7-8
clone size: .
J gene: TRBJ1-5
D gene: TRBD1
CDR3 protein: CASSFTDRGDQPQHF
CDR3 DNA: TGTGCCAGCAGCTTTACCGACAGGGGTGATCAGCCCCAGCATTTT

V gene: TRBV2
clone size: .
J gene: TRBJ2-1
D gene: .
CDR3 protein: CASSLKNGRGNEQFF
CDR3 DNA: TGTGCCAGCAGTCTCAAGAACGGGAGAGGGAATGAGCAGTTCTTC